Detailed here is one T cell receptor beta chain. Some clones are missing from TCRdb's copy, which holds only in-frame ones; the method was immunoSEQ multiplex PCR. The sample records about 7,000 clones, just under 75% being singletons. This record belongs to a study of tumor-infiltrating lymphocytes in localized non-small cell lung cancer. At the level of the study: Several tumor histologies, both smoking statuses, and some post-neoadjuvant chemotherapy samples were included.

Germline CDR1 and CDR2: SNHLY and FYNNEI. V lost 7 bases, J lost 1 base, and 13 bases lay in between. The CDR3 extends over 15 amino acids. The sequenced sample consisted of uninvolved lung tissue not adjacent to the tumor. The source is a human donor with non-small cell lung cancer. J is TRBJ1-4 and V is TRBV2, with no clear D. CDR3 nucleotides: TGTGCCAGCAAGTTTTCTTTAGGAACTAATGAAAAACTGTTTTTT. Encoded protein: CASKFSLGTNEKLFF.